This TCR beta chain was sequenced in a study of blood T cell repertoires in COVID-19. Study in general: The cDNA or gDNA used as material had been derived from T cells, B-cell-depleted T cells, or PBMCs.

Original analysis: Cell counts per sample came from amplifying reference gene primers. The protocol was immunoSEQ multiplex PCR, while the TCRdb copy is restricted to in-frame clones and leaves out a portion. That table gives V, J and clone size, and the DNA gave D and trimming. The sample comprises roughly 32,000 clones, 90% to 95% of which are singletons, and under 4.5% rests with the top ten. This clone is medium-sized in the sample. Within the sample, other DNA sequences also encode this same CDR3. Trimming left V 0 bases short and J 4 bases short, with 7 bases between. Germline V gene data show CDR1 as SNHLY and CDR2 as FYNNEI. CDR3 size: 14 residues.

The sample was peripheral blood. The clonotype was recovered from a man aged 55-75 years with acute or convalescent COVID-19. This chain connects TRBV2 to TRBJ1-5; the D is unclear. The CDR3 bases are TGTGCCAGCAGTGAAGCCAACAGAAATCAGCCCCAGCATTTT. Protein product: CASSEANRNQPQHF.